A selection of T cell receptor beta chains follows, all from one sample in a study of blood T cell repertoires in COVID-19. Sequenced by immunoSEQ multiplex PCR; TCRdb stores in-frame clones only, minus some. The sample has a few hundred thousand clones, roughly 88% seen once. Sequenced: peripheral blood. These receptors all come from a human donor with COVID-19, enrolled during active disease. The donor label of this sample is uncertain. Each CDR3 is given with its conserved first and last residue. D genes are given only for firm matches. Not every row has a clone size; where given, it reads once, few, many or a size class.

v_gene	abundance	j_gene	d_gene	CDR3aa	CDR3nt
TRBV28	-	TRBJ2-5	-	CASSWSSGETQYF	TGTGCCAGCAGTTGGTCCAGCGGGGAGACCCAGTACTTC
TRBV13	-	TRBJ1-2	-	CASSHKTEPHGYTF	TGTGCCAGCAGCCATAAGACAGAGCCTCATGGCTACACCTTC
TRBV30	few	TRBJ2-7	TRBD1	CAWRRTGASYEQYF	TGTGCCTGGAGAAGAACAGGGGCGTCCTACGAGCAGTACTTC
TRBV3-1/TRBV3-2	once	TRBJ2-5	TRBD2	CASSPMVVAGQETQYF	TGTGCCAGCAGCCCGATGGTAGTAGCGGGCCAAGAGACCCAGTACTTC
TRBV7-3	-	TRBJ1-2	-	CASSPLGARGNYGYTF	TGTGCCAGCAGCCCCCTTGGGGCCAGGGGTAACTATGGCTACACCTTC
TRBV6-1	-	TRBJ1-1	-	CASSEGGTADTMFTEAFF	TGTGCCAGCAGTGAAGGTGGAACGGCAGATACTATGTTCACTGAAGCTTTCTTT
TRBV7-2	-	TRBJ2-5	-	CASSLVGGQETQYF	TGTGCCAGCAGCTTAGTCGGCGGCCAAGAGACCCAGTACTTC
TRBV28	-	TRBJ1-5	-	CASSKSPGPQHF	TGTGCCAGCAGCAAGTCCCCGGGGCCCCAGCATTTT
TRBV28	-	TRBJ2-7	TRBD1	CASGTGLPLEQYF	TGTGCCAGCGGGACAGGGCTGCCCCTCGAGCAGTACTTC
TRBV28	-	TRBJ2-2	-	CASSLLRGTGVMTGELFF	TGTGCCAGCAGTTTATTAAGAGGTACGGGAGTGATGACCGGGGAGCTGTTTTTT
TRBV5-1	few	TRBJ1-1	-	CASSLEVSRDEAFF	TGCGCCAGCAGCTTGGAAGTGTCACGGGATGAAGCTTTCTTT
TRBV28	few	TRBJ1-1	-	CASMGANTEAFF	TGTGCCAGCATGGGGGCGAACACTGAAGCTTTCTTT
TRBV28	-	TRBJ1-1	-	CASSRPSGGLNTEAFF	TGTGCCAGCAGTCGACCCTCGGGAGGACTGAACACTGAAGCTTTCTTT
TRBV12-3/TRBV12-4	-	TRBJ2-5	-	CASSFTGQETQYF	TGTGCCAGCAGTTTCACGGGGCAAGAGACCCAGTACTTC